What follows are 18 T cell receptor beta chains derived from one specimen sequenced in a study of cytomegalovirus exposure and HLA in healthy donors. It was with 60 Vbeta and 13 Jbeta primers that the PCR ran. Measured with immunoSEQ multiplex PCR; TCRdb has only the in-frame clones, and not every one. In the table there are some 150,000 clones, roughly 83% of which are singletons. The sequenced sample consisted of PBMCs. The receptors originated from a man in his forties or fifties in good health and CMV-seropositive.

CDR3 in DNA: TGTGCCAGCAGCCCCTCGTTCCTGAACACCGGGGAGCTGTTTTTT. It yields the protein CASSPSFLNTGELFF. The V call is TRBV11-2, the J call TRBJ2-2, with D unclear. CDR1 is SGHAT and CDR2 is FQNNGV in the germline V gene. This CDR3 has 15 residues. V gave up 5 bases and J gave up 1 base, with 11 bases separating them.

This clone has only one observation. This chain joins TRBV7-2 and TRBJ1-2; no reliable D call. The CDR3 spans 14 residues. The V gene lost 0 bases and the J gene lost 8 bases, with 13 bases spanning the gap. Germline V gene lookup returns CDR1 SGHTA and CDR2 FQGNSA. CDR3 amino acids: CASSLAGLGNGYTF. The CDR3 DNA reads as TGTGCCAGCAGCTTAGCAGGGCTCGGGAACGGCTACACCTTC.

CDR3 sequence: CASSIPLLYSNQPQHF. The CDR3 DNA is TGTGCCAGTAGTATCCCCTTACTGTATAGCAATCAGCCCCAGCATTTT. J is TRBJ1-5 and V is TRBV19; D is undetermined. V gave up 3 bases and J gave up 0 bases, with 12 bases separating them. Germline loops: CDR1 LNHDA, CDR2 SQIVND (reference sequence). This CDR3 has 16 amino acids.

The chain couples TRBV29-1 to TRBJ1-5; perhaps TRBD1 as D (5 bases). There are 12 residues in the CDR3. From germline, CDR1 is SQVTM and CDR2 ANQGSEA. Deletions cut 5 bases from V and 2 bases from J, with 7 bases between. The CDR3 here is CSVSQGNQPQHF. The CDR3 DNA reads as TGCAGCGTTTCACAGGGCAATCAGCCCCAGCATTTT.

The rearrangement uses TRBV29-1 and TRBJ2-3; a possible D gene is TRBD2 (7 bases). From germline, CDR1 is SQVTM and CDR2 ANQGSEA. This CDR3 is 13 amino acids long. V shed 6 bases and J shed 3 bases, with 13 bases lying between them. The CDR3 DNA reads as TGCAGCGTAGGGGGGGGGTTTACAGATACGCAGTATTTT. It is translated as CSVGGGFTDTQYF.

The CDR3 protein is CASSPSPNEKLFF. DNA of the CDR3: TGCGCCAGCAGCCCTTCCCCGAATGAAAAACTGTTTTTT. The chain joins TRBV5-1 to TRBJ1-4; no reliable D call. Germline V gene lookup returns CDR1 SGHRS and CDR2 YFSETQ. Trimming stripped 4 bases from V and 5 bases from J, with 9 bases between. There are 13 residues in the CDR3.

This clone appeared a single time. The chain joins TRBV18 to TRBJ1-5; perhaps TRBD1 as D (5 bases). The CDR3 has 14 residues. The germline V and J ends were trimmed by 6 bases and 7 bases, with 16 bases remaining between them. Germline V gives CDR1 KGHSH, CDR2 LQKENI. The CDR3 reads CASSPLGEEQPQHF. The CDR3 DNA reads TGTGCCAGCTCGCCCCTAGGGGAGGAACAGCCCCAGCATTTT.

This sequence joins TRBV27 and TRBJ1-1; D is unresolved. Trimming removed 9 bases at V and 4 bases at J, with 9 bases between. This CDR3 has 11 residues. Germline lookup yields CDR1 MNHEY and CDR2 SMNVEV (reference sequence). CDR3 nucleotides: TGTGCCAGTCTCAGAGGCACTGAAGCTTTCTTT. Its translation: CASLRGTEAFF.

The V gene is TRBV27, the J gene TRBJ1-4; maybe TRBD1 (5 bases). This CDR3 comprises 15 residues. Germline CDR1 MNHEY, CDR2 SMNVEV (reference sequence). With 2 bases removed from V and 0 bases from J, the gap between germline ends came to 7 bases. For the CDR3, the DNA is TGTGCCAGCAGTTTAGGGGCAGCAACTAATGAAAAACTGTTTTTT. Translated, it gives CASSLGAATNEKLFF.

CDR3 coding DNA: TGTGCCAGCAGCTCCCTCGGGACAGGGGGTTCGGGCACTGAAGCTTTCTTT. Translated: CASSSLGTGGSGTEAFF. This chain uses TRBV5-6 with TRBJ1-1; 11 positions agree with TRBD1. Per germline, CDR1 SGHDT and CDR2 YYEEEE. The junction had 11 bases not matched to a gene; V was cut back by 3 bases and J by 4 bases. The CDR3 length is 17 residues.

The V and J genes are TRBV5-1 and TRBJ2-5; 9 bases line up with TRBD2. CDR1 and CDR2 from the germline V gene are SGHRS and YFSETQ. V gave up 4 bases and J gave up 5 bases; unmatched junction bases: 12. This CDR3 spans 16 amino acids. CDR3 loop: CASSVGFAGGPETQYF. CDR3 nucleotides: TGCGCCAGCAGCGTTGGGTTTGCGGGGGGGCCCGAGACCCAGTACTTC.

The V call is TRBV6-5, the J call TRBJ1-1; D might be TRBD1 (6 bases). Germline V gene data show CDR1 as MNHEY and CDR2 as SVGAGI. This CDR3 has 14 amino acids. Between the trimmed V and J ends, which lost 3 bases and 0 bases, there was a span of 8 bases. This CDR3 reads CASSYGQLNTEAFF. In nucleotides, the CDR3 is TGTGCCAGCAGTTATGGACAGCTGAACACTGAAGCTTTCTTT.

The chain is built from TRBV10-1 and TRBJ2-1; D is unresolved. Germline-derived CDR1 and CDR2 are WNHNN and SYGVQD (reference sequence). The CDR3 contains 13 residues. With 3 bases removed from V and 4 bases from J, the gap between germline ends came to 7 bases. DNA for the CDR3: TGCGCCAGCAGTGATGCCAGATACAATGAGCAGTTCTTC. Translated: CASSDARYNEQFF.

The chain recombines TRBV6-5 with TRBJ1-5; D unclear. The V end lost 0 bases, the J end lost 7 bases, and 7 bases lay between the germline ends. The length of the CDR3 is 13 residues. Germline values: CDR1 MNHEY, CDR2 SVGAGI. CDR3 sequence reads: CASSYSAGQPQHF. The CDR3 DNA reads TGTGCCAGCAGTTACTCGGCGGGACAGCCCCAGCATTTT.

The chain carries TRBV11-3 and TRBJ2-5; tentatively, D is TRBD2 (7 bases). V lost 5 bases and J lost 4, with 20 bases in between. The CDR3 loop spans 16 amino acids. Germline CDR1 reads SGHNT; CDR2 reads YENEEA. For the CDR3, the DNA is TGTGCCAGCAGCGCCCCGGATGGGGGGGGCCCAGAGACCCAGTACTTC. It specifies CASSAPDGGGPETQYF. Complete variable domain (other parts from reference TRBV11-3 and TRBJ2-5): EAGVVQSPRYKIIEKKQPVAFWCNPISGHNTLYWYLQNLGQGPELLIRYENEEAVDDSQLPKDRFSAERLKGVDSTLKIQPAELGDSAVYLCASSAPDGGGPETQYFGPGTRLLVL.

The chain joins TRBV30 to TRBJ2-3; D is possibly TRBD1 (6 bases). V lost 3 bases and J lost 5, with 15 bases in between. Germline CDR1 GTSNPN, CDR2 SVGIG (reference sequence). This CDR3 is built from 14 residues. CDR3 sequence: CAWRPPGAVDTQYF. Here the CDR3 DNA reads TGTGCCTGGAGGCCCCCAGGGGCGGTAGATACGCAGTATTTT.

This chain connects TRBV11-1 to TRBJ2-2, with TRBD2 as a possible D gene (6 bases). The germline gives CDR1 SGHAT, CDR2 FQDESV (reference sequence). Trimming took off 5 bases at V and 4 bases at J, with 14 bases between the two ends. CDR3 size: 15 residues. CDR3 amino acids: CASSISGISTGELFF. The CDR3 bases are TGTGCCAGCAGCATTAGCGGTATAAGCACCGGGGAGCTGTTTTTT.

The rearrangement uses TRBV7-9 and TRBJ2-7, with 9 nucleotides matching TRBD2. The V and J ends lost 5 bases and 2 bases, in that order; junction bases with no gene match: 4. CDR1 is SEHNR and CDR2 is FQNEAQ in the germline V gene (reference sequence). The CDR3 is 14 amino acids. The CDR3 reads CASSRTSEAYEQYF. The CDR3 bases are TGTGCCAGCAGCCGGACTAGCGAGGCCTACGAGCAGTACTTC.